This entry lists 27 T cell receptor beta chains sequenced from one sample in a study of T cell repertoires in cytomegalovirus infection. Via MiXCR, TCRdb re-called the reads, giving one row per CDR3 protein. The sample lists about 490,000 distinct CDR3 sequences, 16% occurring once. The sequenced material came from CD8+ T cells from PBMCs. These receptor sequences come from a human donor in good health (CMV status not recorded). Some clones in this sample may be carry-over from other donors' samples.

This chain connects TRBV9 to TRBJ2-1, with 9 bases lining up with TRBD2. Germline V lookup: CDR1 SGDLS, CDR2 YYNGEE. J gave up 1 base and V 0 bases, and 14 bases lay outside the gene matches. The CDR3 runs 20 residues. CDR3 in DNA: TGTGCCAGCAGCGTAGTGGACGTAGCGGGAGCCCCAGGGTCCTACAATGAGCAGTTCTTC. Translating it yields CASSVVDVAGAPGSYNEQFF. Full variable domain (remainder filled in from reference TRBV9 and TRBJ2-1): DSGVTQTPKHLITATGQRVTLRCSPRSGDLSVYWYQQSLDQGLQFLIQYYNGEERAKGNILERFSAQQFPDLHSELNLSSLELGDSALYFCASSVVDVAGAPGSYNEQFFGPGTRLTVL.

This clonotype was counted at least ten times. The chain has TRBV4-2 and TRBJ2-5; 13 positions agree with TRBD2. The V gene's germline CDR1 is LGHNA and CDR2 YNFKEQ. The ends lost 1 base at V and 2 bases at J; junction bases unmatched: 10. CDR3 length: 19 residues. Here the CDR3 DNA reads TGTGCCAGCAGCCAAGTCCCGGTGGGACTAGCGGGGAGGCAAGAGACCCAGTACTTC. It specifies CASSQVPVGLAGRQETQYF.

The chain recombines TRBV4-1 with TRBJ2-1; TRBD2 aligns across 11 bases. The germline CDR1 and CDR2 sequences are MGHRA and YSYEKL. Trimming took 2 bases from V and 10 from J; bases not matched to a gene: 10. This CDR3 has 16 amino acids. The CDR3 DNA reads TGCGCCAGCAGCCAATTACTAGCGGGGGCTTTATTGGAGCAGTTCTTC. Translating gives CASSQLLAGALLEQFF.

The V and J genes are TRBV4-1 and TRBJ1-4, with unresolved D. The V and J ends lost 0 bases and 5 bases respectively, with 13 bases between them. Germline V lookup: CDR1 MGHRA, CDR2 YSYEKL. The CDR3 runs to 16 residues. CDR3 sequence: CASSQEIGRKNEKLFF. Written as DNA, the CDR3 is TGCGCCAGCAGCCAAGAAATCGGCAGGAAAAATGAAAAACTGTTTTTT.

The rearrangement joins TRBV19 to TRBJ1-5; D is uncertain. The CDR3 runs 15 residues. Trimming removed 5 bases at V and 0 bases at J, with 11 bases between. Germline V gives CDR1 LNHDA, CDR2 SQIVND (reference sequence). The CDR3 loop reads CASSWAANSNQPQHF. Here the CDR3 DNA reads TGTGCCAGTAGTTGGGCAGCGAATAGCAATCAGCCCCAGCATTTT.

CDR3 region: CASSRTSGGIKETQYF. In nucleotides, the CDR3 is TGCGCCAGCAGCCGAACAAGCGGGGGGATTAAAGAGACCCAGTACTTC. This chain links TRBV4-1 with TRBJ2-5; 9 nucleotides align to TRBD2. The CDR3 has 16 residues. V was clipped by 4 bases and J by 3 bases; unmatched bases: 9. Looked up from germline, CDR1 is MGHRA and CDR2 is YSYEKL.

Comment on this clonotype: A much bigger clone sits one base away, suggesting this may be a read error. This chain uses TRBV12-3 or TRBV12-4 with TRBJ2-1; the D gene is possibly TRBD2 (5 bases). This CDR3 is built from 13 residues. The CDR3 sequence is CASSQPDYNEKFF. DNA of the CDR3: TGTGCCAGCAGCCAGCCTGACTACAATGAGAAGTTCTTC.

There are a few counts of this clonotype. The gene calls are TRBV5-4 and TRBJ1-3, with D possibly being TRBD1 (5 bases). The CDR3 is made up of 14 amino acids. The V end was cut by 4 bases, the J end by 10 bases, with 18 bases between. Looked up from germline, CDR1 is SGHNT and CDR2 is YYREEE (reference sequence). The chain's CDR3 is CASSRGTDWGTIYF. The DNA of the CDR3 is TGTGCCAGCAGCCGAGGGACCGACTGGGGAACCATATATTTT.

V gene TRBV9 combines with J gene TRBJ2-7; possible D gene TRBD2, 5 bases. V shed 4 bases and J shed 5 bases, with 13 bases lying between them. There are 13 residues in the CDR3. Germline V CDR1 and CDR2: SGDLS, YYNGEE. The CDR3: CASSLISGHEQYF. DNA of the CDR3: TGTGCCAGCAGCCTAATAAGCGGCCACGAGCAGTACTTC.

V and J are TRBV2 and TRBJ1-5, with D possibly TRBD1 on 6 matching bases. The germline V gene encodes CDR1 SNHLY and CDR2 FYNNEI. Trimming removed 2 bases at V and 7 bases at J, with 15 bases between. The CDR3 loop spans 15 amino acids. This CDR3 reads CASSESSGGGQPQHF. CDR3 bases: TGTGCCAGCAGTGAATCGTCCGGGGGCGGCCAGCCCCAGCATTTT.

The chain is built from TRBV4-1 and TRBJ1-1; D ambiguous. Germline CDR1 and CDR2: MGHRA and YSYEKL. The CDR3 consists of 13 residues. Trimming removed 1 base from V and 5 bases from J, with 8 bases in between. CDR3 loop: CASSQAPLTEAFF. In DNA form, the CDR3 reads TGCGCCAGCAGCCAAGCCCCTTTGACTGAAGCTTTCTTT.

This chain connects TRBV28 to TRBJ1-6; possibly TRBD1 for D (5 bases). The germline V gene encodes CDR1 MDHEN and CDR2 SYDVKM. V dropped 2 bases and J dropped 10 bases, with 15 bases sitting between them. This CDR3 contains 15 residues. This CDR3 is CASSLPVPHRSPLHF. Here the CDR3 DNA reads TGTGCCAGCAGTTTACCGGTCCCTCACAGGTCACCCCTCCACTTT.

This clonotype appeared a few times. V and J are TRBV2 and TRBJ1-4; D is undetermined. V lost 11 bases and J lost 5, with 18 bases in between. This CDR3 has 14 amino acids. Looked up from germline, CDR1 is SNHLY and CDR2 is FYNNEI. The CDR3 protein is CALLPPGLNEKLFF. CDR3 DNA sequence: TGTGCCCTCCTTCCTCCCGGGTTGAATGAAAAACTGTTTTTT.

This clonotype has a handful of counts. V usage is TRBV19 and J usage is TRBJ2-1, with 7 bases matching TRBD2. CDR3 length: 13 residues. Trimming at V came to 8 bases and at J to 2 bases, leaving 3 bases not matched to a gene. From germline, CDR1 is LNHDA and CDR2 SQIVND (reference sequence). The CDR3 DNA sequence: TGTGCCAGTTGCGGGAGCGCCTACAATGAGCAGTTCTTC. This codes for CASCGSAYNEQFF.

The gene calls are TRBV5-6 and TRBJ2-3; D is unresolved. V was shortened by 0 bases and J by 0 bases, with 11 bases between the two germline ends. The CDR3 extends over 16 amino acids. The germline gives CDR1 SGHDT, CDR2 YYEEEE. CDR3: CASSLGARFSTDTQYF. The CDR3 region has the DNA TGTGCCAGCAGCTTGGGGGCTAGATTTAGCACAGATACGCAGTATTTT.

This clonotype occurred many times. This rearrangement joins TRBV6-2 or TRBV6-3 to TRBJ1-2; tentatively, D is TRBD1 (5 bases). CDR3 length: 15 amino acids. Germline assignment: CDR1 MNHEY and CDR2 SVGEGT. Trimming left V 7 bases short and J 4 bases short, with 19 bases between. The CDR3 DNA reads TGTGCCAGCAAAGACGAGTACGGGGGTTTCTATGGCTACACCTTC. Translation: CASKDEYGGFYGYTF.

Worth noting for this clonotype: A much more abundant neighbour one base away suggests this may be a read error. The V call is TRBV12-3 or TRBV12-4, the J call TRBJ1-2; the match to TRBD1 covers 12 bases. The CDR3 covers 16 residues. CDR3 coding DNA: TGTGCCAGCAGTGCCGGGACAGGGGGCACGGGCTATGGCAACACCTTC. It yields the protein CASSAGTGGTGYGNTF.

The DNA of the CDR3 is TGTGCCAGCAGCCCCCAAGAGGGTGTGAACACTGAAGCTTTCTTT. This translates into CASSPQEGVNTEAFF. The V and J genes are TRBV12-3 or TRBV12-4 and TRBJ1-1; D call uncertain. The CDR3 loop spans 15 amino acids. V was cut by 6 bases and J by 0 bases, with 14 bases left in between.

This clonotype was seen at least ten times. The chain uses TRBV5-6 and TRBJ1-1; D gene ambiguous. The CDR3 runs to 11 residues. Per germline, CDR1 SGHDT and CDR2 YYEEEE. Deletions cut 7 bases from V and 5 bases from J, with 9 bases between. In nucleotides, the CDR3 is TGTGCCAGCCGGTCCGGGACTGAAGCTTTCTTT. This codes for CASRSGTEAFF.

This clonotype was seen once. This sequence may be a read error, since a much larger clone differs from it by one base. The gene calls are TRBV5-6 and TRBJ2-2, with 10 bases matching TRBD1. The length of the CDR3 is 15 residues. Germline V gene sequence: CDR1 SGHDT, CDR2 YYEEEE. CDR3 amino acids: CAGSPGQGYTGELFF. The CDR3 bases are TGTGCCGGCAGTCCGGGACAGGGGTACACCGGGGAGCTGTTTTTT.

This clonotype was recorded at least ten times. The gene calls are TRBV7-3 and TRBJ2-1; 8 nucleotides line up with TRBD1. The V gene's germline CDR1 is SGHTA and CDR2 FQGTGA. Trimming took 2 bases from V and 10 from J; bases not matched to a gene: 13. The CDR3 is 16 amino acids. The CDR3 bases are TGTGCCAGCAGCTTAGTCTCGACAGGGGAGGCCTCGGAGCAGTTCTTC. Translation: CASSLVSTGEASEQFF.

This clonotype was found many times. This chain links TRBV29-1 with TRBJ2-1; weak D call: TRBD1 (6 bases). V was shortened by 6 bases and J by 5 bases, with 8 bases between the two germline ends. The CDR3 has 11 amino acids. Germline-derived CDR1 and CDR2 are SQVTM and ANQGSEA. CDR3 region: CSVGTNNEQFF. The DNA of the CDR3 is TGCAGCGTGGGGACAAACAATGAGCAGTTCTTC.

In this sample, this clonotype turned up many times. This chain joins TRBV7-8 and TRBJ2-3; 13 bases line up with TRBD2. Looked up from germline, CDR1 is SGHVS and CDR2 is FQNEAQ. The CDR3 has 17 amino acids. J gave up 3 bases and V 5 bases, and 8 bases lay outside the gene matches. CDR3 sequence (DNA): TGTGCCAGCAGCCTAGAGACTAGCGGGAGGCGTACAGATACGCAGTATTTT. This translates into CASSLETSGRRTDTQYF.

This clonotype was counted at least ten times. The chain uses TRBV12-3 or TRBV12-4 and TRBJ2-7, with 7 bases lining up with TRBD1. The CDR3 runs to 18 residues. Germline trimming cut 4 bases from V and 2 bases from J; bases unmatched to any gene: 17. The CDR3 nucleotides read TGTGCCAGCAGTTCCTCCTCCCTTGGGATGGGACAGCCCTACGAGCAGTACTTC. Amino acids: CASSSSSLGMGQPYEQYF.

The rearrangement uses TRBV6-5 and TRBJ1-2; 10 nucleotides align to TRBD1. The germline CDR1 and CDR2 sequences are MNHEY and SVGAGI. V was clipped by 6 bases and J by 10 bases; unmatched bases: 17. The CDR3 loop spans 16 amino acids. The CDR3 region has the DNA TGTGCCAGCAGATCTCCGGGACAGGGGAGACGTGGAGACTACACCTTC. Translation gives CASRSPGQGRRGDYTF.

This clonotype was detected a few times. This chain uses TRBV9 with TRBJ2-7, with D perhaps TRBD1 or TRBD2 (5 bases each). V was shortened by 4 bases and J by 2 bases, with 13 bases between the two germline ends. CDR3 length: 14 residues. Per the germline V gene, CDR1 is SGDLS and CDR2 is YYNGEE. CDR3 nucleotide sequence: TGTGCCAGCAGCATCCGGGACGGCGCCTACGAGCAGTACTTC. It translates to CASSIRDGAYEQYF.

This clonotype was recorded many times. J is TRBJ1-2 and V is TRBV7-8; D remains unclear. There are 14 residues in the CDR3. Deletions cut 1 base from V and 4 bases from J, with 10 bases between. CDR1 is SGHVS and CDR2 is FQNEAQ in the germline V gene. The CDR3 nucleotides are TGTGCCAGCAGCTTAGGGGGAGGAGGCTATGGCTACACCTTC. Translating it yields CASSLGGGGYGYTF.